The clone carrying this T cell receptor beta chain has a handful of counts. Its antigen is still unknown. The read is 3 residues too short to cover the CDR3 end, so that end is filled in from the germline J gene. This specimen belongs to a study of T cell clonality in common variable immunodeficiency. The germline V gene encodes CDR1 SEHNR and CDR2 FQNEAQ (reference sequence). The CDR3 has 15 amino acids. Notes on the study in general: CVID subjects had higher TCRbeta clonality than healthy controls, most marked in about a third. In common variable immunodeficiency, TCR beta chains reportedly carried fewer deletions and N-nucleotide insertions. Shared TCRbeta clones were fewer between CVID subjects than controls.

Assay used: immunoSEQ multiplex PCR; TCRdb lists only in-frame clones, some missing. This record lists about 55,000 clones, none seen once only, and the top ten clones contain under 0.9%. The clonotype originates from a person aged 18-70 years in good health. The chain has TRBV7-9 and TRBJ1-2, with D tentatively TRBD1 (5 bases). The sample consisted of peripheral blood mononuclear cells. CDR3 sequence: CASSSGLAGYNDYTF. The CDR3 DNA, read in part, is TGTGCCAGCAGCTCGGGACTAGCGGGGTACAATGAC.